A selection of T cell receptor beta chains follows, all from one sample in a study of blood T cell repertoires in COVID-19. Profiled with immunoSEQ multiplex PCR; TCRdb holds only in-frame clones, not every one. Among about 150,000 clones listed, around 87% were seen once. Sequencing was done on a sample of PBMCs or T cells enriched from blood (not recorded which). The receptors derive from a woman aged 40 to 55 who had been exposed to COVID-19. Both conserved end residues are part of each CDR3. D genes are given only for firm matches. Clone size is shown for a subset of rows, as once, few, many or a class of expanded clone.

NA	TRBV5-1	TRBJ1-4	TRBD1	TGCGCCAGCAGCGGTACAGGGGGTTCTAATGAAAAACTGTTTTTT	CASSGTGGSNEKLFF
NA	TRBV11-3	TRBJ2-1	NA	TGTGCCAGCAGCTTAGCCCCGGGAATTAATGAGCAGTTCTTC	CASSLAPGINEQFF
once	TRBV14	TRBJ1-4	TRBD1	TGTGCCAGCAGCCAAGATGAGGGGGCGCCAAATGAAAAACTGTTTTTT	CASSQDEGAPNEKLFF
NA	TRBV7-9	TRBJ1-1	NA	TGTGCCAGCAGCCCGAGCCAGAACACTGAAGCTTTCTTT	CASSPSQNTEAFF
NA	TRBV18	TRBJ1-3	NA	TGTGCCAGCTCAAGAACAGGGCAATCTGGAAACACCATATATTTT	CASSRTGQSGNTIYF
NA	TRBV27	TRBJ1-1	NA	TGTGCCAGCAGTTTCCTGGCGGCGAACACTGAAGCTTTCTTT	CASSFLAANTEAFF
NA	TRBV5-4	TRBJ1-5	TRBD1	TGTGCCAGCAGCCATAACGGACAGGGTCGCAATCAGCCCCAGCATTTT	CASSHNGQGRNQPQHF
NA	TRBV12-5	TRBJ2-1	TRBD1	TGTGCTAGTGGTTCATCGGGACAGGGGGACAATGAGCAGTTCTTC	CASGSSGQGDNEQFF
NA	TRBV7-8	TRBJ2-1	NA	TGTGCCAGCAGCTTATGGGGCGACAGCTCCTACAATGAGCAGTTCTTC	CASSLWGDSSYNEQFF
NA	TRBV5-1	TRBJ1-1	NA	TGCGCCAGCAGCTTGGGGGGCAGGGGATACACTGAAGCTTTCTTT	CASSLGGRGYTEAFF
NA	TRBV29-1	TRBJ1-2	NA	TGCAGCGTTGACGGCAGCGCCTATGGCTACACCTTC	CSVDGSAYGYTF
NA	TRBV7-8	TRBJ1-5	TRBD1	TGTGCCAGCAGCTTATATAGACAGGGGGCGTATTTGAATCAGCCCCAGCATTTT	CASSLYRQGAYLNQPQHF
NA	TRBV5-1	TRBJ2-1	TRBD1	TGCGCCAGCAGCTTGGGCGGGTGGACAGGGACACACGATGAGCAGTTCTTC	CASSLGGWTGTHDEQFF
NA	TRBV7-9	TRBJ2-1	NA	TGTGCCAGCAGCTTAGCCCTTAGCGGTAAGAATGAGCAGTTCTTC	CASSLALSGKNEQFF
NA	TRBV28	TRBJ2-7	NA	TGTGCCAGCAGTTTGGCAGGCCACTCCTACGAGCAGTACTTC	CASSLAGHSYEQYF
NA	TRBV7-9	TRBJ1-1	NA	TGTGCCAGCAGCTCCACACCCGAAGCTTTCTTT	CASSSTPEAFF
NA	TRBV15	TRBJ2-1	TRBD1	TGTGCCACCAGCTCCCGGGACAGGGATTTCGGTGAGCAGTTCTTC	CATSSRDRDFGEQFF
NA	TRBV14	TRBJ2-1	NA	TGTGCCAGCAGCCAAGATCGCGGCGCGGAACAGTTCTTC	CASSQDRGAEQFF
NA	TRBV29-1	TRBJ1-1	TRBD1	TGCAGCGTTGAAGATTGGACAGGAGAAGAAGCTTTCTTT	CSVEDWTGEEAFF
NA	TRBV13	TRBJ1-2	NA	TGTGCCAGCAGCCAAGTGAGGGGGAACTATGGCTACACCTTC	CASSQVRGNYGYTF
NA	TRBV13	TRBJ1-5	NA	TGTGCCAGCAGCCTGGGAGGAAGGAGTCAGCCCCAGCATTTT	CASSLGGRSQPQHF
NA	TRBV3-1/TRBV3-2	TRBJ2-1	TRBD2	TGTGCCAGCAGCCAAAGACTAGCGGGGTTAAGTATGGATGAGCAGTTCTTC	CASSQRLAGLSMDEQFF
once	TRBV5-1	TRBJ1-5	TRBD1	TGCGCCAGCAGCTTGGGACAGGGCTCTCAGCCCCAGCATTTT	CASSLGQGSQPQHF
NA	TRBV9	TRBJ2-1	NA	TGTGCCAGCATGGGCGGTAGGGGCAATGAGCAGTTCTTC	CASMGGRGNEQFF
once	TRBV4-1	TRBJ2-1	NA	TGCGCCAGCAGCCAAGGAATATCGCGACAGGTTTCCTACAATGAGCAGTTCTTC	CASSQGISRQVSYNEQFF
NA	TRBV28	TRBJ1-5	TRBD1	TGTGCCAGCAGTTCGACAGGGGGCAATCAGCCCCAGCATTTT	CASSSTGGNQPQHF
NA	TRBV12-2	TRBJ2-2	NA	TGTGCAAGTCGCTTAGCGCTCAGGGCTATGTCCGGGGAGCTGTTTTTT	CASRLALRAMSGELFF
once	TRBV6-2/TRBV6-3	TRBJ1-5	TRBD1	TGTGCCAGCAGTTACTTAACAGGGGGGAATCAGCCCCAGCATTTT	CASSYLTGGNQPQHF
NA	TRBV5-6	TRBJ1-3	NA	TGTGCCAGCAGCTTGGACGTAGGGGCAGGAAACACCATATATTTT	CASSLDVGAGNTIYF
once	TRBV19	TRBJ2-1	TRBD2	TGTGCCAGTAGTTCCCTGACTAGCGGGAGCTCTGGTGAGCAGTTCTTC	CASSSLTSGSSGEQFF
once	TRBV9	TRBJ2-3	TRBD2	TGTGCCAGCAGCGCCGGGGGGACGGATACGCAGTATTTT	CASSAGGTDTQYF
few	TRBV5-1	TRBJ1-6	TRBD1	TGCGCCAGCAGCATACGGACAGGGGGCTCTTCACCCCTCCACTTT	CASSIRTGGSSPLHF
NA	TRBV9	TRBJ1-1	NA	TGTGCCAGCAGCAGGGGAATTCTTGACACTGAAGCTTTCTTT	CASSRGILDTEAFF
few	TRBV10-3	TRBJ2-7	NA	TGTGCCATCAGGGACGGGGGGCTACCCTACGAGCAGTACTTC	CAIRDGGLPYEQYF
NA	TRBV5-4	TRBJ1-3	NA	TGTGCCAGCAGCTTGGGGACAGTCTCTGGAAACACCATATATTTT	CASSLGTVSGNTIYF
NA	TRBV19	TRBJ1-6	NA	TGTGCCAGTAGTCTCGGACTGAGCTCCTATAATTCACCCCTCCACTTT	CASSLGLSSYNSPLHF